The present TCR beta chain was sequenced within a study of cytomegalovirus exposure and HLA in healthy donors. The PCR used 60 Vbeta and 13 Jbeta primers. The protocol was immunoSEQ multiplex PCR, while the TCRdb copy is restricted to in-frame clones and leaves out a portion. The sample has 210,000 or so clones; approximately 80% are singletons. CDR3 length: 14 amino acids. Unmatched junction bases numbered 1, after V lost 4 bases and J lost 2 bases. Germline V gene data show CDR1 as SGHAT and CDR2 as FQNNGV. The source material was PBMCs. This chain links TRBV11-2 with TRBJ2-7, with 11 positions matching TRBD2. This clonotype was obtained from a boy aged 2-15 years in good health and CMV-seronegative. The CDR3 protein is CASSSGLAAYEQYF. Here the CDR3 DNA reads TGTGCCAGCAGCTCGGGACTAGCGGCCTACGAGCAGTACTTC.